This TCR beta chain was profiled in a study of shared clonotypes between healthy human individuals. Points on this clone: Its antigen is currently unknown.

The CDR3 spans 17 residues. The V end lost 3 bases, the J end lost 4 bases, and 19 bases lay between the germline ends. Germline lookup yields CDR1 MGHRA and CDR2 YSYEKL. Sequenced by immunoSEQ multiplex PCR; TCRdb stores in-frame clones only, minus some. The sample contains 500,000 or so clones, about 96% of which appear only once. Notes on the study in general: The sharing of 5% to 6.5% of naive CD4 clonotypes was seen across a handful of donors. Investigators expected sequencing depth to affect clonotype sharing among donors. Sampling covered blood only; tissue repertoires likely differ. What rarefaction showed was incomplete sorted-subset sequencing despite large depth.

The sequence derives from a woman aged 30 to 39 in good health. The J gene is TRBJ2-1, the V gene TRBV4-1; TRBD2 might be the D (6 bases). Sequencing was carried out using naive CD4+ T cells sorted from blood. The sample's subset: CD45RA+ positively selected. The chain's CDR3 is CASSHPTGEGTYNEQFF. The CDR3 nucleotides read TGCGCCAGCAGCCACCCAACTGGGGAAGGGACTTACAATGAGCAGTTCTTC.